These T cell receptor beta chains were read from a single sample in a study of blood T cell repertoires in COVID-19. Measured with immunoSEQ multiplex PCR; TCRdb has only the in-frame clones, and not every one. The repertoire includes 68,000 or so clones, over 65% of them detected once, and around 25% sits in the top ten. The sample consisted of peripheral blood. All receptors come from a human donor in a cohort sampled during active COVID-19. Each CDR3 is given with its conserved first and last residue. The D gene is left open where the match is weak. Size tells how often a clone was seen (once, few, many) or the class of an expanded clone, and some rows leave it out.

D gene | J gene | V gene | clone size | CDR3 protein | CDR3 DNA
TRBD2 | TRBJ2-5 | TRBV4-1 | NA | CASSQDRTSLETQYF | TGCGCCAGCAGCCAAGATCGGACTAGCCTAGAGACCCAGTACTTC
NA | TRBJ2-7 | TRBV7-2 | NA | CASSLASTHEQYF | TGTGCCAGCAGCTTAGCTAGCACCCACGAGCAGTACTTC
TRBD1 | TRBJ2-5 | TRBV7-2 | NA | CASRPDRGRETQYF | TGTGCCAGCAGACCCGACAGGGGTCGAGAGACCCAGTACTTC
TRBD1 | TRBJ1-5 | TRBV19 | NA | CASSIEGQGTGVPQHF | TGTGCCAGTAGTATAGAGGGACAGGGGACGGGGGTTCCCCAGCATTTT
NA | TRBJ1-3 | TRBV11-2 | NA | CASSFETGAGNTIYF | TGTGCCAGCAGCTTCGAGACGGGGGCTGGAAACACCATATATTTT
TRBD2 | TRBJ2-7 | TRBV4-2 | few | CASSQDLLAGVYEQYF | TGTGCCAGCAGCCAAGATTTATTAGCGGGAGTCTACGAGCAGTACTTC
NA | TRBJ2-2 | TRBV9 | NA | CASSSLQGTGELFF | TGTGCCAGCTCTTCACTACAGGGCACCGGGGAGCTGTTTTTT
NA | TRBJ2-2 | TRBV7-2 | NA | CASSPRWAGELFF | TGTGCCAGCAGCCCTCGATGGGCGGGGGAGCTGTTTTTT
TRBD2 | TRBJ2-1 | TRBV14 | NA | CASSRLGLAINEQFF | TGTGCCAGCAGCCGATTGGGACTAGCAATTAATGAGCAGTTCTTC
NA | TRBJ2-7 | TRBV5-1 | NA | CASSLGTEGNEQYF | TGCGCCAGCAGCTTGGGGACTGAGGGCAACGAGCAGTACTTC
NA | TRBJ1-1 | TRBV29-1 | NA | CSVGPGTEAFF | TGCAGCGTTGGTCCAGGGACTGAAGCTTTCTTT
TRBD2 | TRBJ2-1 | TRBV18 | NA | CASSPSGSYNEQFF | TGTGCCAGCTCACCAAGCGGGAGCTACAATGAGCAGTTCTTC
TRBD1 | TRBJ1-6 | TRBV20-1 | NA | CSATGESLHF | TGCAGTGCGACAGGGGAGTCTCTCCACTTT
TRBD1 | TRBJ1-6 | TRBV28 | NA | CASGPATGVNSPLHF | TGTGCCAGCGGGCCAGCGACAGGGGTTAATTCACCCCTCCACTTT
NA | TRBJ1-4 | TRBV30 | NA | CAWSDRAGEKLFF | TGTGCCTGGAGTGACAGGGCAGGGGAAAAACTGTTTTTT
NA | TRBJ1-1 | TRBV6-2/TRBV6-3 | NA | CASSRGMTAVGTEAFF | TGTGCCAGCAGCCGTGGGATGACAGCAGTAGGCACTGAAGCTTTCTTT
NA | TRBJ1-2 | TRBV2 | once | CASGRVGYGYTF | TGTGCCAGCGGCCGGGTTGGCTATGGCTACACCTTC
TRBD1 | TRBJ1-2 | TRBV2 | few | CASKFPGQDYGYTF | TGTGCCAGCAAATTTCCGGGACAGGATTATGGCTACACCTTC
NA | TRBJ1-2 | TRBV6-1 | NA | CASSEQALGYGYTF | TGTGCCAGCAGTGAACAGGCTCTGGGCTATGGCTACACCTTC
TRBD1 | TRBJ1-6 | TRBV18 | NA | CASSPHPGGNSPLHF | TGTGCCAGCTCACCCCATCCAGGGGGCAATTCACCCCTCCACTTT
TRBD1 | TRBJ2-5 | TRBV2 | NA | CASTGTGEETQYF | TGTGCCAGCACCGGGACAGGGGAGGAGACCCAGTACTTC
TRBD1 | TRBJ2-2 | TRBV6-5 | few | CASRDRGYTGELFF | TGTGCCAGCAGGGACAGGGGATACACCGGGGAGCTGTTTTTT
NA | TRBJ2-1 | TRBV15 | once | CATGTESYNEQFF | TGTGCCACCGGTACGGAGTCCTACAATGAGCAGTTCTTC
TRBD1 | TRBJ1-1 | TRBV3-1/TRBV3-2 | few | CASSQIQGTEAFF | TGTGCCAGCAGCCAAATACAGGGGACTGAAGCTTTCTTT
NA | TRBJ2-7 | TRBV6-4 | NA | CARNSGGVSYEQYF | TGTGCCAGAAACTCGGGCGGGGTCTCCTACGAGCAGTACTTC
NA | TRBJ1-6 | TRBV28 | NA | CASSTIGSPLHF | TGTGCCAGCAGCACCATCGGTTCACCCCTCCACTTT
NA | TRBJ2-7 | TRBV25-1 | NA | CASSEAQGSYEQYF | TGTGCCAGCAGTGAAGCTCAGGGGTCCTACGAGCAGTACTTC
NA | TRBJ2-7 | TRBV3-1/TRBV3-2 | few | CASSQVPGEQYF | TGTGCCAGCAGCCAAGTCCCGGGAGAGCAGTACTTC
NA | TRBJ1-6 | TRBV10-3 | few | CATSRRTDNNSPLHF | TGTGCCACGAGCCGACGGACAGACAATAATTCACCCCTCCACTTT
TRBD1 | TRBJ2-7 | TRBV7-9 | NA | CASGPATGIHEQYF | TGTGCCAGCGGGCCGGCGACAGGGATCCACGAGCAGTACTTC
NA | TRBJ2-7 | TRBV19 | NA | CASKLRGSGNEQYF | TGTGCCAGTAAGCTTCGGGGTAGCGGCAACGAGCAGTACTTC
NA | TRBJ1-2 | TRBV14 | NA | CASSLRGGRGNYGYTF | TGTGCCAGCAGCCTACGGGGGGGGCGGGGTAACTATGGCTACACCTTC
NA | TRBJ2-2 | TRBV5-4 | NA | CASSTEGSTGELFF | TGTGCCAGCAGCACGGAGGGGTCGACCGGGGAGCTGTTTTTT
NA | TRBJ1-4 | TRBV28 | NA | CASSLQGYSAEKLFF | TGTGCCAGCAGTTTGCAGGGTTACAGCGCGGAAAAACTGTTTTTT
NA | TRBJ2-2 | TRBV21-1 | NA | CASSKQRQGALINTGELFF | TGTGCCAGCAGCAAACAAAGACAGGGGGCGCTGATCAACACCGGGGAGCTGTTTTTT
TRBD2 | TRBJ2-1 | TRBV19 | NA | CASNIRGSGRNNEQFF | TGTGCCAGTAATATAAGGGGCAGCGGGAGGAACAATGAGCAGTTCTTC
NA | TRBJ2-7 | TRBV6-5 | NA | CASRYREQYF | TGTGCCAGCAGATACCGCGAGCAGTACTTC
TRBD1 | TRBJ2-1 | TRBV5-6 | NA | CASSSGTGIEQFF | TGTGCCAGCAGCTCCGGGACAGGAATTGAGCAGTTCTTC
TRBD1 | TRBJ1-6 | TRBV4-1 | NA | CASSRDRDNNSPLHF | TGCGCCAGCAGCCGGGACAGGGACAATAATTCACCCCTCCACTTT
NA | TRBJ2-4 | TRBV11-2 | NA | CASSLPITGLAKNIQYF | TGTGCCAGCAGCTTACCAATCACCGGACTAGCCAAAAACATTCAGTACTTC
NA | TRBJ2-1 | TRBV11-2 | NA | CASSGHNEQFF | TGTGCCAGCAGCGGGCACAATGAGCAGTTCTTC
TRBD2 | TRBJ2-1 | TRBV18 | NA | CASSLGGRAFDEQFF | TGTGCCAGCTCACTTGGCGGGAGGGCCTTTGATGAGCAGTTCTTC
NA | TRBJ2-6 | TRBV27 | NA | CASSSWRGFGANVLTF | TGTGCCAGCAGTTCCTGGCGGGGATTTGGGGCCAACGTCCTGACTTTC
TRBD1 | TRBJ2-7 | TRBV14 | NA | CASSQGQGAYYEQYF | TGTGCCAGCAGCCAGGGACAGGGGGCTTACTACGAGCAGTACTTC
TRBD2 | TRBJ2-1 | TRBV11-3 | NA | CASSPTTSGGNNEQFF | TGTGCCAGCAGCCCGACCACTAGCGGGGGGAACAATGAGCAGTTCTTC
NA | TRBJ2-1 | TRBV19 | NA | CASSIAPRDGQFF | TGTGCCAGTAGTATAGCCCCCAGGGATGGGCAGTTCTTC
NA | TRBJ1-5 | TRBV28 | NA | CASSFGPLAQPQHF | TGTGCCAGCAGTTTCGGCCCCCTAGCCCAGCCCCAGCATTTT
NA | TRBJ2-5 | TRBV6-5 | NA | CASSYPGQQETQYF | TGTGCCAGCAGTTACCCTGGACAGCAAGAGACCCAGTACTTC
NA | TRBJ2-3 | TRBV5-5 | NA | CASSSTVLTDTQYF | TGTGCCAGCAGCTCCACGGTCCTCACAGATACGCAGTATTTT